This TCR beta chain was sequenced for a study of cytomegalovirus exposure and HLA in healthy donors. The study ran its PCR with 60 Vbeta and 13 Jbeta primers. Repertoires were generated with immunoSEQ multiplex PCR, while TCRdb's copy carries only in-frame clones and drops some. This table has about 140,000 clones, 70% to 80% appearing once. In the case of this clone: What it binds is unknown. The germline gene is not matched at one end of the junction; a read error may be the cause.

General study points: Reportedly, HLA-A and HLA-B alleles of most subjects were accurately predicted from TCR beta. In a later analysis, donors in an Asian-associated ancestry cluster reportedly had fewer N-insertions in productive TCRs than the cohort mean.

Sequenced material: PBMCs. This TCR derives from a female donor in good health and CMV-seronegative.

CDR3 DNA sequence: TGTGCTAGCAGCCTAATGGGAGGGCCGAACGAGCAGTACTTC. Its protein product is CASSLMGGPNEQYF. J is TRBJ2-5 and V is TRBV7-7, with 7 bases matching TRBD2. The J call could be wrong; TRBJ2-7 is a better fit for the DNA end. The germline gives CDR1 SSHAT, CDR2 FNYEAQ (reference sequence). The CDR3 length is 14 residues.